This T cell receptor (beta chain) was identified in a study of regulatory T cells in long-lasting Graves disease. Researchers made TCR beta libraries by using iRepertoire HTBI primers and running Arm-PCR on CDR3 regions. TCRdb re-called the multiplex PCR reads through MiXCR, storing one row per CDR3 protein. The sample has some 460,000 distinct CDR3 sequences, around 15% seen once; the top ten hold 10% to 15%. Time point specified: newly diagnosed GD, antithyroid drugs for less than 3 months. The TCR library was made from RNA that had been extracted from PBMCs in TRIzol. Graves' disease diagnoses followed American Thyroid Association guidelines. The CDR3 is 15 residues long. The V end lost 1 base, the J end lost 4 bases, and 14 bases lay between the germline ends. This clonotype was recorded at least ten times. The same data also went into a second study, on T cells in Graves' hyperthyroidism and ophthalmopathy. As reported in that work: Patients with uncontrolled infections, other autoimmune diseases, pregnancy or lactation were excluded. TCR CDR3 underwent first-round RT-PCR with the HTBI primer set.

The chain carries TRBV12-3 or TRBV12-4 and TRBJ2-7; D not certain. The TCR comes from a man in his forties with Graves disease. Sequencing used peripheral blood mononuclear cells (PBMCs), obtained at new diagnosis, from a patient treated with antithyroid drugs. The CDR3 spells CASSLESAMGYEQYF. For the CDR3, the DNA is TGTGCCAGCAGTTTAGAGTCAGCCATGGGGTACGAGCAGTACTTC.